This paragraph covers one T cell receptor beta chain sequence. It was with a sample-barcoded 5' primer and a J-beta primer mix that a second PCR of roughly 7 to 12 cycles was run. Every cDNA molecule bore a tag from a template-switch adaptor containing 12 random nucleotides. Each CDR3 protein gets one entry after TCRdb re-called the 5' RACE reads with MiXCR. Here the sample spans hundreds of thousands of distinct CDR3 sequences, 20% to 25% being singletons. The sample is drawn from a study of blood T cells in healthy people across ages. The CDR3 has 13 residues. Germline V lookup: CDR1 SGHNT, CDR2 YENEEA. Unmatched junction bases numbered 2, after V lost 1 base and J lost 11 bases.

The TCR originated in a man aged 70 or older in good health. J is TRBJ1-4 and V is TRBV11-3; 9 nucleotides line up with TRBD1. Sequencing input: blood. The CDR3 coding sequence is TGTGCCAGCAGCTTAGCCGGACAGGGGAAACTGTTTTTT. Amino acid sequence: CASSLAGQGKLFF.